Each of the 9 T cell receptor beta chains below was sequenced from the same sample in a study of Graves' ophthalmopathy and Graves' hyperthyroidism. Researchers took RNA transcripts and amplified TCR beta CDR3 regions from them. RT-PCR was first run with HTBI primers, then multiplex PCR in a second round. MiXCR, run by TCRdb on the multiplex PCR reads, gives a single entry per CDR3 protein. The sample lists under 200,000 distinct CDR3 sequences; approximately 40% were seen once. The sample comprised peripheral blood. The source is a woman in her thirties or forties with Graves' ophthalmopathy.

This clonotype showed up many times. The rearrangement joins TRBV7-6 to TRBJ1-1; D gene unclear. The CDR3 covers 15 residues. V was trimmed by 4 bases and J by 0 bases, leaving 12 bases between them. The germline V gene encodes CDR1 SGHVS and CDR2 FNYEAQ. DNA of the CDR3: TGTGCCAGCAGCTCCCCCGGTGTCATGAACACTGAAGCTTTCTTT. Translating it yields CASSSPGVMNTEAFF. Using reference TRBV7-6 and TRBJ1-1 for the parts outside the CDR3, the full variable domain is GAGVSQSPRYKVTKRGQDVALRCDPISGHVSLYWYRQALGQGPEFLTYFNYEAQQDKSGLPNDRFSAERPEGSISTLTIQRTEQRDSAMYRCASSSPGVMNTEAFFGQGTRLTVV.

V usage is TRBV28 and J usage is TRBJ2-7, with D uncertain. Germline V lookup: CDR1 MDHEN, CDR2 SYDVKM. The V end was cut by 5 bases, the J end by 2 bases, with 19 bases between. This CDR3 comprises 16 residues. The CDR3 loop reads CASSPADAEDTYEQYF. The CDR3 DNA reads TGTGCCAGCAGTCCTGCGGATGCGGAAGATACCTACGAGCAGTACTTC.

The genes are TRBV6-2 or TRBV6-3 and TRBJ2-7; D gene unclear. CDR1 MNHEY and CDR2 SVGEGT come from the germline V gene. This CDR3 has 12 amino acids. Deletions cut 6 bases from V and 2 bases from J, with 8 bases between. The CDR3 DNA is TGTGCCAGCAGGTCACGCACCTACGAGCAGTACTTC. This translates into CASRSRTYEQYF.

This clonotype was recorded a few times. The rearrangement links TRBV6-1 to TRBJ1-5; no clear D gene. CDR1 and CDR2 (germline): MNHNS, SASEGT. CDR3 length: 16 amino acids. Trimming stripped 3 bases from V and 0 bases from J, with 12 bases between. CDR3 region: CASSDRSGISNQPQHF. The CDR3 DNA reads as TGTGCCAGCAGTGATAGGAGCGGAATTAGCAATCAGCCCCAGCATTTT.

This clonotype occurred many times. The chain recombines TRBV10-1 with TRBJ2-7; 7 bases are shared with TRBD2. CDR3 length equals 14 residues. J gave up 3 bases and V 0 bases, and 2 bases lay outside the gene matches. CDR1 is WNHNN, CDR2 SYGVQD, per germline (reference sequence). In DNA, the CDR3 is TGCGCCAGCAGTGAGTCCGCTAGCGGCTACGAGCAGTACTTC. It specifies CASSESASGYEQYF.

CDR3 in amino acids: CASSLYSGGHPYEQYF. In nucleotides, the CDR3 is TGTGCCAGCAGTTTATACTCGGGAGGTCATCCCTACGAGCAGTACTTC. The genes are TRBV28 and TRBJ2-7, with 7 bases matching TRBD2. The junction had 8 bases not matched to a gene; V was cut back by 1 base and J by 2 bases. Germline loops: CDR1 MDHEN, CDR2 SYDVKM. There are 16 residues in the CDR3. The entire variable domain, with the rest obtained from reference TRBV28 and TRBJ2-7, is as follows: DVKVTQSSRYLVKRTGEKVFLECVQDMDHENMFWYRQDPGLGLRLIYFSYDVKMKEKGDIPEGYSVSREKKERFSLILESASTNQTSMYLCASSLYSGGHPYEQYFGPGTRLTVT.

This clonotype was seen ten or more times. The chain couples TRBV6-5 to TRBJ1-1, with D perhaps TRBD1 (6 bases). In germline, CDR1 is MNHEY, CDR2 SVGAGI. V gave up 5 bases and J gave up 7 bases, with 17 bases separating them. CDR3 length: 14 residues. This CDR3 is CASSPPSLGHEAFF. CDR3 DNA: TGTGCCAGCAGTCCCCCCTCCCTGGGACATGAAGCTTTCTTT.

The chain employs TRBV6-2 or TRBV6-3 and TRBJ2-7, with D possibly called TRBD1 or TRBD2 (5 bases each). CDR1 and CDR2 from the germline V gene are MNHEY and SVGEGT. This CDR3 has 17 residues. The V end was cut by 6 bases, the J end by 5 bases, with 26 bases between. The CDR3 DNA reads TGTGCCAGCAGATTCGACCCGGGACGGTTGATTGACGACGAGCAGTACTTC. Its protein product is CASRFDPGRLIDDEQYF.

The CDR3 bases are TGTGCCAGCAGGGATATAAACACCGGGGAGCTGTTTTTT. Translating it yields CASRDINTGELFF. The rearrangement uses TRBV12-3 or TRBV12-4 and TRBJ2-2, with D unresolved. CDR3 length equals 13 residues. The V end lost 6 bases, the J end lost 2 bases, and 7 bases lay between the germline ends.